Below, 3 T cell receptor beta chains from the same sample are listed, as sequenced in a study of Graves' ophthalmopathy and Graves' hyperthyroidism. Researchers took RNA transcripts and amplified TCR beta CDR3 regions from them. First-round RT-PCR with HTBI primers preceded a second-round multiplex PCR. TCRdb called the multiplex PCR reads again in MiXCR, with one record for every CDR3 protein. The sample includes 900,000 to 1,200,000 distinct CDR3 sequences, about 35% of them seen just once. The sample consisted of peripheral blood or thyroid tissue (not recorded which). The receptor set was obtained from an adult man with Graves' hyperthyroidism.

This CDR3 is CASSLGRVTQYF. CDR3 DNA sequence: TGTGCCAGCAGTTTAGGGAGGGTGACCCAGTACTTC. J is TRBJ2-5 and V is TRBV12-3 or TRBV12-4; possible D gene TRBD2, 6 bases. V lost 1 base and J lost 7, with 7 bases in between. The CDR3 length is 12 residues.

This clonotype was seen only a few times. J is TRBJ2-7 and V is TRBV11-2; D is uncertain. Trimming removed 6 bases at V and 4 bases at J, with 19 bases between. Germline CDR1 SGHAT, CDR2 FQNNGV. The CDR3 has 15 amino acids. This CDR3 reads CASSLSIGHSYEQYF. CDR3 DNA sequence: TGTGCCAGCAGTTTAAGCATTGGGCATAGTTACGAGCAGTACTTC.

This clonotype came up many times. CDR3 protein: CASSSSGLTYEQYF. For the CDR3, the DNA is TGTGCCAGCAGCTCGTCGGGGCTAACCTACGAGCAGTACTTC. The chain recombines TRBV7-9 with TRBJ2-7; D assignment may be TRBD1 or TRBD2 (5 bases each). The germline gives CDR1 SEHNR, CDR2 FQNEAQ (reference sequence). This CDR3 has 14 residues. V gave up 4 bases and J gave up 2 bases, with 12 bases separating them.